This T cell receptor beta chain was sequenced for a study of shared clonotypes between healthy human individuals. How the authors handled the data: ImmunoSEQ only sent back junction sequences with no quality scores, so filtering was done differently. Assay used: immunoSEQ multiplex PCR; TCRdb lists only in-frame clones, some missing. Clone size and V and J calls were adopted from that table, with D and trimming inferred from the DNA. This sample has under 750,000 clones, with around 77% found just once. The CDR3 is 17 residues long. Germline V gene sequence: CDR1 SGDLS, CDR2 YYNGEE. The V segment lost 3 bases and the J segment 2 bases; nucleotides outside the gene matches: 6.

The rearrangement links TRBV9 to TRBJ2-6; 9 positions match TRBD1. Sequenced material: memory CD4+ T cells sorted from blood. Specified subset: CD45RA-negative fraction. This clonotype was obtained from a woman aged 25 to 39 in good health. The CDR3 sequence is CASSGTGGDPGANVLTF. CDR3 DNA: TGTGCCAGCAGCGGCACAGGGGGCGACCCTGGGGCCAACGTCCTGACTTTC.